The 29 T cell receptor beta chains below were found in one sample sequenced in a study of blood T cells in healthy people across ages. With a J-beta primer mix and a sample-barcoded 5' primer, a second PCR ran roughly 6 to 11 cycles. TCRdb independently ran MiXCR on the 5' RACE reads; one entry per CDR3 protein. The table has 1,500,000 or so distinct CDR3 sequences, under 55% seen once. Sequenced material: blood. These receptors all stem from a young woman in good health.

This clonotype was observed at least ten times. V is TRBV12-3 or TRBV12-4 and J is TRBJ2-7; 13 bases agree with TRBD2. With V trimmed by 4 bases and J by 6 bases, 3 bases remained unmatched. This CDR3 is 14 amino acids long. Here the CDR3 reads CASSSRLAGGEQYF. CDR3 in DNA: TGTGCCAGCAGTTCCCGACTAGCGGGAGGCGAGCAGTACTTC.

The chain joins TRBV29-1 to TRBJ1-3; D remains unclear. V was trimmed by 6 bases and J by 0 bases, leaving 12 bases between them. The germline V gene has CDR1 SQVTM and CDR2 ANQGSEA. The CDR3 length is 14 residues. The CDR3: CSVMGGPSGNTIYF. As DNA, the CDR3 is TGCAGCGTCATGGGAGGGCCCTCTGGAAACACCATATATTTT.

The sample holds a few counts of this clonotype. This chain links TRBV4-3 with TRBJ2-1; 7 bases map to TRBD1. The CDR3 sequence is 15 residues long. The V and J ends lost 2 bases and 6 bases, in that order; junction bases with no gene match: 7. In germline, CDR1 is LGHNA, CDR2 YSLEER. The DNA of the CDR3 is TGCGCCAGCAGCCAAAACAGGGGCATCGGCAATGAGCAGTTCTTC. Translated: CASSQNRGIGNEQFF.

The gene calls are TRBV7-2 and TRBJ2-1; 10 bases fit TRBD2. Unmatched junction bases numbered 8, after V lost 6 bases and J lost 6 bases. Germline V gene lookup returns CDR1 SGHTA and CDR2 FQGNSA. CDR3 length: 15 residues. The CDR3 bases are TGTGCCAGCAGTCCGCTAGCGGGGGTCTGCAATGAGCAGTTCTTC. Translation: CASSPLAGVCNEQFF.

This chain links TRBV20-1 with TRBJ2-1; D is perhaps TRBD1 (6 bases). The germline gives CDR1 DFQATT, CDR2 SNEGSKA (reference sequence). This CDR3 region has 15 residues. The V gene lost 5 bases and the J gene lost 0 bases, with 14 bases spanning the gap. The CDR3 DNA sequence: TGCAGTGCTGGGGAAGGACAGAGCTCCTACAATGAGCAGTTCTTC. It yields the protein CSAGEGQSSYNEQFF.

The chain carries TRBV6-2 or TRBV6-3 and TRBJ2-7; no definite D call. CDR3 length: 15 amino acids. The germline V gene has CDR1 MNHEY and CDR2 SVGEGT. Between the trimmed V and J ends, which lost 2 bases and 4 bases, there was a span of 15 bases. This CDR3 reads CASSYHDKDAYEQYF. The CDR3 DNA reads TGTGCCAGCAGTTACCATGACAAGGACGCTTACGAGCAGTACTTC.

The chain couples TRBV12-3 or TRBV12-4 to TRBJ2-3; tentative D call: TRBD2 (6 bases). The CDR3 runs to 17 residues. V gave up 4 bases and J gave up 3 bases, with 20 bases separating them. The CDR3 spells CASSSPWPGGGTDTQYF. DNA of the CDR3: TGTGCCAGCAGTTCTCCTTGGCCCGGGGGTGGGACAGATACGCAGTATTTT.

The genes are TRBV18 and TRBJ2-3; 14 bases fit TRBD2. J was trimmed by 2 bases and V by 4 bases; bases with no gene match: 8. Germline V gives CDR1 KGHSH, CDR2 LQKENI. This CDR3 comprises 18 residues. The CDR3 here is CASSLGTSGRLDTDTQYF. The CDR3 region has the DNA TGTGCCAGCTCACTCGGGACTAGCGGGAGACTAGACACAGATACGCAGTATTTT.

V and J are TRBV5-1 and TRBJ1-2; D gene uncertain. The CDR3 is 16 residues long. V gave up 5 bases and J gave up 0 bases, with 17 bases separating them. Per the germline V gene, CDR1 is SGHRS and CDR2 is YFSETQ. The CDR3 spells CASSRASGASNYGYTF. CDR3 DNA: TGCGCCAGCAGTCGTGCGTCAGGAGCGTCTAACTATGGCTACACCTTC.

The CDR3 here is CSASGVGTEAFF. CDR3 in DNA: TGCAGTGCTAGTGGTGTGGGCACTGAAGCTTTCTTT. The chain recombines TRBV20-1 with TRBJ1-1; D gene ambiguous. This CDR3 comprises 12 residues. The germline V and J ends were trimmed by 3 bases and 4 bases, with 9 bases remaining between them. The germline V gene encodes CDR1 DFQATT and CDR2 SNEGSKA (reference sequence).

About this clonotype itself: Since a much larger clone is just one base distant, this may be a read error. This CDR3 reads CASSQAVGYNEQFF. CDR3 sequence (DNA): TGCGCCAGCAGCCAAGCGGTGGGTTACAATGAGCAGTTCTTC. The chain recombines TRBV4-3 with TRBJ2-1; D gene unclear. The germline V gene has CDR1 LGHNA and CDR2 YSLEER. V lost 1 base to trimming and J lost 4 bases, with 8 bases between them. This CDR3 is built from 14 residues.

The rearrangement uses TRBV4-3 and TRBJ2-7, with 7 bases aligning to TRBD2. Germline lookup yields CDR1 LGHNA and CDR2 YSLEER. There are 15 residues in the CDR3. Trimming took 1 base from V and 2 from J; bases not matched to a gene: 5. This CDR3 is CASSQARGGTYEQYF. Here the CDR3 DNA reads TGCGCCAGCAGCCAAGCCCGGGGAGGGACCTACGAGCAGTACTTC.

This clonotype was counted a few times. V is TRBV29-1 and J is TRBJ1-1; 8 bases align to TRBD1. Germline values: CDR1 SQVTM, CDR2 ANQGSEA. The CDR3 runs 13 residues. V lost 3 bases and J lost 3; bases outside the gene matches: 3. The CDR3 is CSVDGQGDTEAFF. CDR3 sequence (DNA): TGCAGCGTTGATGGACAGGGAGACACTGAAGCTTTCTTT.

This clonotype occurred a few times. The chain is built from TRBV6-2 or TRBV6-3 and TRBJ2-7, with D possibly being TRBD1 (5 bases). The CDR3 covers 13 residues. Germline V gene lookup returns CDR1 MNHEY and CDR2 SVGEGT. Trimming removed 6 bases from V and 3 bases from J, with 12 bases in between. The CDR3, as DNA: TGTGCCAGCAGGAACAGGCTGATCTACGAGCAGTACTTC. It translates to CASRNRLIYEQYF.

This clonotype came up a few times. The chain employs TRBV6-2 or TRBV6-3 and TRBJ2-3, with TRBD2 identical over 7 bases. With V trimmed by 2 bases and J by 5 bases, 4 bases remained unmatched. This CDR3 comprises 14 residues. Germline CDR1 is MNHEY and CDR2 is SVGEGT. The CDR3 DNA sequence: TGTGCCAGCAGTTACGGAGGGAGGGAAGATACGCAGTATTTT. This translates into CASSYGGREDTQYF.

The J gene is TRBJ2-3, the V gene TRBV29-1; D call uncertain. The V gene's germline CDR1 is SQVTM and CDR2 ANQGSEA. The CDR3 has 15 residues. The V end lost 2 bases, the J end lost 3 bases, and 15 bases lay between the germline ends. CDR3 in DNA: TGCAGCGTTGAATACCTCCGGGTCGGGACAGATACGCAGTATTTT. Translation: CSVEYLRVGTDTQYF.

The chain recombines TRBV20-1 with TRBJ2-5, with D tentatively TRBD1 or TRBD2 (6 bases each). The J call is doubtful: the DNA matches TRBJ2-7 better. The germline gives CDR1 DFQATT, CDR2 SNEGSKA (reference sequence). This CDR3 has 14 residues. The CDR3, as DNA: TGCAGTGCTAGAGATTGGAGGGACATCCACGAGCAGTACTTC. Translated: CSARDWRDIHEQYF.

In its sample, this clonotype was seen a few times. The genes are TRBV5-1 and TRBJ2-1; 7 bases align to TRBD2. Per germline, CDR1 SGHRS and CDR2 YFSETQ. The CDR3 is 16 residues long. The V and J ends lost 3 bases and 5 bases, in that order; junction bases with no gene match: 11. The CDR3 nucleotides are TGCGCCAGCAGCTCCGCCGCGGGGGTTTCGCACAATGAGCAGTTCTTC. Translated, it gives CASSSAAGVSHNEQFF. Looking up the rest from reference TRBV5-1 and TRBJ2-1 gives the full variable domain: KAGVTQTPRYLIKTRGQQVTLSCSPISGHRSVSWYQQTPGQGLQFLFEYFSETQRNKGNFPGRFSGRQFSNSRSEMNVSTLELGDSALYLCASSSAAGVSHNEQFFGPGTRLTVL.

This clonotype was detected once. The V call is TRBV4-3, the J call TRBJ2-2; D is undetermined. The germline CDR1 and CDR2 sequences are LGHNA and YSLEER. The V end was cut by 0 bases, the J end by 0 bases, with 14 bases between. This CDR3 region has 18 residues. The CDR3 sequence is CASSQDLGALANTGELFF. DNA of the CDR3: TGCGCCAGCAGCCAAGATCTAGGAGCCCTTGCGAACACCGGGGAGCTGTTTTTT.

This clonotype was detected a few times. This sequence joins TRBV28 and TRBJ2-5, with D perhaps given as TRBD1 or TRBD2 (5 bases each). Germline V gene data show CDR1 as MDHEN and CDR2 as SYDVKM. CDR3 length: 15 residues. The V end lost 5 bases, the J end lost 4 bases, and 17 bases lay between the germline ends. The CDR3 coding sequence is TGTGCCAGCAGTCACCGCCTACGGGGACGAGAGACCCAGTACTTC. Its protein is CASSHRLRGRETQYF.

The rearrangement uses TRBV9 and TRBJ2-4, with D tentatively TRBD1 or TRBD2 (5 bases each). Germline values: CDR1 SGDLS, CDR2 YYNGEE. There are 16 residues in the CDR3. V lost 0 bases and J lost 1, with 11 bases in between. The chain's CDR3 is CASSVVPEGAKNIQYF. CDR3 DNA sequence: TGTGCCAGCAGCGTAGTCCCCGAGGGGGCCAAAAACATTCAGTACTTC.

This clonotype was counted a few times. The chain couples TRBV7-9 to TRBJ2-4, with unresolved D. This CDR3 has 12 residues. Germline lookup yields CDR1 SEHNR and CDR2 FQNEAQ (reference sequence). V lost 3 bases to trimming and J lost 7 bases, with 7 bases between them. CDR3 sequence (DNA): TGTGCCAGCAGCTTGTTTGAGAACATTCAGTACTTC. Protein: CASSLFENIQYF.

J is TRBJ1-1 and V is TRBV3-1; 7 bases line up with TRBD1. Germline V lookup: CDR1 LGHDT, CDR2 YNNKEL (reference sequence). The CDR3 is 13 residues long. Trimming at V came to 7 bases and at J to 8 bases, leaving 10 bases not matched to a gene. CDR3 in DNA: TGTGCCAGCACGCCGACAGGGACAAACGAAGCTTTCTTT. It yields the protein CASTPTGTNEAFF.

The chain uses TRBV29-1 and TRBJ2-3; D gene ambiguous. The CDR3 spans 14 residues. Germline V gene data show CDR1 as SQVTM and CDR2 as ANQGSEA. V was cut by 4 bases and J by 2 bases, with 13 bases left in between. This CDR3 reads CSVATGAVTDTQYF. Here the CDR3 DNA reads TGCAGCGTTGCCACGGGCGCAGTCACAGATACGCAGTATTTT.

This clonotype came up a few times. J is TRBJ2-5 and V is TRBV20-1, with 10 bases aligning to TRBD2. After removal of 6 bases from V and 3 bases from J, the junction contained 16 bases not matched to a gene. CDR1 and CDR2 (germline): DFQATT, SNEGSKA (reference sequence). This CDR3 is 17 amino acids long. CDR3 in amino acids: CSARALTPGLAKETQYF. DNA for the CDR3: TGCAGTGCAAGGGCCCTAACCCCGGGACTAGCGAAAGAGACCCAGTACTTC.

This clonotype was seen more than once but under ten times. The chain employs TRBV6-2 or TRBV6-3 and TRBJ1-1; tentative D call: TRBD1 (5 bases). Per the germline V gene, CDR1 is MNHEY and CDR2 is SVGEGT. CDR3 length equals 16 residues. V was cut by 2 bases and J by 0 bases, with 13 bases left in between. The CDR3: CASSYLRALMNTEAFF. Written as DNA, the CDR3 is TGTGCCAGCAGTTACCTCAGGGCCCTCATGAACACTGAAGCTTTCTTT.

This clonotype was seen only a few times. V gene TRBV20-1 combines with J gene TRBJ2-1; D is undetermined. This CDR3 has 10 residues. Germline values: CDR1 DFQATT, CDR2 SNEGSKA (reference sequence). Trimming removed 3 bases from V and 10 bases from J, with 7 bases in between. The CDR3 sequence: CSASTREQFF. Written as DNA, the CDR3 is TGCAGTGCTAGTACTCGGGAGCAGTTCTTC.

The rearrangement links TRBV12-3 or TRBV12-4 to TRBJ2-7; TRBD2 aligns across 16 bases. J lost 6 bases, V lost 10 bases, and 3 bases had no gene match. This CDR3 is built from 13 residues. The CDR3 nucleotides read TGTGCCATAGGGACTAGCGGGAGGGTCGAGCAGTACTTC. Its translation: CAIGTSGRVEQYF.

This clonotype was observed many times. The rearrangement joins TRBV27 to TRBJ2-7; D perhaps matches TRBD2 (6 bases). V was clipped by 6 bases and J by 2 bases, with 14 bases between them. The germline V gene encodes CDR1 MNHEY and CDR2 SMNVEV (reference sequence). The CDR3 has 14 amino acids. CDR3 residues: CASSLRGGTYEQYF. In DNA form, the CDR3 reads TGTGCCAGCAGCTTGCGGGGCGGAACCTACGAGCAGTACTTC.